This entry is about one TCR beta chain. Its antigen is still unknown. The TCRbeta library incorporated unique molecular identifiers. TCRdb reprocessed the PCR reads via MiXCR and lists one record per CDR3 protein. The sample carries about 27,000 distinct CDR3 sequences, 15% to 20% recorded once. The V gene lost 1 base and the J gene lost 1 base, with 4 bases spanning the gap. Germline V gene data show CDR1 as LNHDA and CDR2 as SQIVND (reference sequence). The CDR3 is made up of 14 amino acids. The record originates from a study of T-cell reconstitution after alpha-beta-depleted transplantation in children. Study results and caveats: By about two months after transplant, alpha-beta T cells reportedly arose from several hundred graft clones that had expanded.

The TCR originated in a male patient aged 2-15 years who had a stem cell transplant for acute lymphoblastic leukemia, so the T cells may come from the graft donor. V and J are TRBV19 and TRBJ2-2; no reliable D call. Sequencing was performed on PBMCs, mostly from graft donor cells, taken 60 days after TCRalphabeta/CD19-depleted stem cell transplant. CDR3 in DNA: TGTGCCAGTAGTATAGTACTGAACACCGGGGAGCTGTTTTTT. Its translation: CASSIVLNTGELFF.